One TCR beta chain is described in this entry. The antigen is not known. Each of the donors had 8 to 10 milliliters of peripheral blood drawn into EDTA-treated Vacutainer tubes. The total RNA that was extracted per sample amounted to at least 5.5 micrograms. CDR1 and CDR2 from the germline V gene are MGHDK and SYGVNS. The CDR3 sequence is 17 residues long. The V and J ends lost 6 bases and 0 bases, in that order; junction bases with no gene match: 9. With a J-beta primer mix and a sample-barcoded 5' primer, a second PCR ran about 6 to 11 cycles. One entry per CDR3 protein results from TCRdb running MiXCR on the 5' RACE reads. The table shows some 290,000 distinct CDR3 sequences, with roughly a quarter occurring only once. The sample is drawn from a study of blood T cells in healthy people across ages. Study findings and constraints: Older age coincided with a roughly linear decline in TCR beta diversity per million T cells.

The sample taken for sequencing was blood. The TCR comes from a woman in her 70s in good health. This rearrangement joins TRBV25-1 to TRBJ2-1; 9 nucleotides match TRBD2. The CDR3 here is CASSETSGVSSYNEQFF. In DNA, the CDR3 is TGTGCCAGCAGCGAGACTAGCGGCGTTAGCTCCTACAATGAGCAGTTCTTC.